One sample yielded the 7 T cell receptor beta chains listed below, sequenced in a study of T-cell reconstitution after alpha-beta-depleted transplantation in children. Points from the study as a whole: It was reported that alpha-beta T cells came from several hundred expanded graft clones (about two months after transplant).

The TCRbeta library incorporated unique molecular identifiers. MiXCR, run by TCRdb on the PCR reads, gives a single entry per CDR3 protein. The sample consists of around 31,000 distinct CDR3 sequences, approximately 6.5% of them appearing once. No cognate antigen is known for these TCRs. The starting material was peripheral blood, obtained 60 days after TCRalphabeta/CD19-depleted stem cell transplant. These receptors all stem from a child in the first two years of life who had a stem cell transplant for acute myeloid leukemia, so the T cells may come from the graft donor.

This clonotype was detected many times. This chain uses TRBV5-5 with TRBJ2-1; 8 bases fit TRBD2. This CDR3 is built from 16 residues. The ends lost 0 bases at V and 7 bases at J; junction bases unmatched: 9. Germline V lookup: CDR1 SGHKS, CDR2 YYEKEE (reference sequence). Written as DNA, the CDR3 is TGTGCCAGCAGCTTGGAGCTAGCGGGTATATTTAATGAGCAGTTCTTC. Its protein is CASSLELAGIFNEQFF.

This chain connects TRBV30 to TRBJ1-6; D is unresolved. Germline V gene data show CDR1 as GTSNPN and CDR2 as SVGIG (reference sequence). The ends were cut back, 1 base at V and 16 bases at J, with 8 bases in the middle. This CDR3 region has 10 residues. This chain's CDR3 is CAWSGRGLHF. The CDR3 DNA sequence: TGTGCCTGGAGTGGCCGGGGTCTCCACTTT.

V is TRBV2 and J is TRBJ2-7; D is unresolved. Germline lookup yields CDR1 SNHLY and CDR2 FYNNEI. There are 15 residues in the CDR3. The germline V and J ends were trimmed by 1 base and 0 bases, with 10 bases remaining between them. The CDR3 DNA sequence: TGTGCCAGCAGTGAAGAGCGCAATTACTCCTACGAGCAGTACTTC. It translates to CASSEERNYSYEQYF.

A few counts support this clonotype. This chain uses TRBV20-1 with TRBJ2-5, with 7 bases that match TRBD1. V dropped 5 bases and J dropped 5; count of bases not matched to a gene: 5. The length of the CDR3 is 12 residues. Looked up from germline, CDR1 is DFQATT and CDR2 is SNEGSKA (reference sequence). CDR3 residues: CSAQKTGETQYF. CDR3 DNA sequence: TGCAGTGCTCAGAAGACAGGGGAGACCCAGTACTTC.

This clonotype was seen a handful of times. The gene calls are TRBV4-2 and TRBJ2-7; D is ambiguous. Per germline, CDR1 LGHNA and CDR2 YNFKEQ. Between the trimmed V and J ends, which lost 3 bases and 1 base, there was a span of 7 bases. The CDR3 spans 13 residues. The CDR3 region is CASSHHSSYEQYF. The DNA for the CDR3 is TGTGCCAGCAGCCATCACTCATCCTACGAGCAGTACTTC.

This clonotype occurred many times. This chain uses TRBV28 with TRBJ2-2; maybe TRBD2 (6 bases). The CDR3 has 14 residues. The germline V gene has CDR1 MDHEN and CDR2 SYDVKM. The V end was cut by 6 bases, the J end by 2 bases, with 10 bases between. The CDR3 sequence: CASSRDFNTGELFF. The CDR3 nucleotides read TGTGCCAGCAGCCGGGACTTCAACACCGGGGAGCTGTTTTTT.

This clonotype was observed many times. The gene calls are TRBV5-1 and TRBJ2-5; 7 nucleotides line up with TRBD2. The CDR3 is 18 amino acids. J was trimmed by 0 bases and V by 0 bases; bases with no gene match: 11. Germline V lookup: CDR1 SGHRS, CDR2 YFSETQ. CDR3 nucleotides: TGCGCCAGCAGCTTGGCCGGCCTAGCGGCTTCGTACCAAGAGACCCAGTACTTC. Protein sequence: CASSLAGLAASYQETQYF.